The source of this T cell receptor beta chain is a study of vaccination and CD4 T cells after COVID-19. For the study at large: Two of the convalescents were Hispanic, and the group consisted of six males and four females. Each participant was administered two doses of a vaccine, which was either BNT162b2 or mRNA-1273.

Documented treatment: approximately nine-day PBMC culture with coronavirus spike peptide pools or control peptides (ViraFEST assay). ViraFEST relied on peptide pools to expand antigen-specific T cells; the TCRs were sequenced afterward. PBMC cultures, at under 2.5 million cells per well, received about 9.9 IU/ml IL-2 and about 10 ug/ml peptide pools. Of note for this clonotype: Its antigen is undetermined.

Cultured CD4+ T cell DNA was sequenced using the Oncomine TCR Beta short-read assay. Each CDR3 protein gets one entry after TCRdb re-called the PCR reads with MiXCR. The data hold over 8,500 distinct CDR3 sequences, with 68% observed a single time. The V end lost 5 bases, the J end lost 2 bases, and 10 bases lay between the germline ends. The CDR3 is 14 amino acids. CDR1 is DFQATT, CDR2 SNEGSKA, per germline (reference sequence). Here the sequenced sample was CD4+ T cells from blood, cultured in vitro, taken before SARS-CoV-2 vaccination. The TCR sequence derives from a human donor who had recovered from COVID-19. The chain combines TRBV20-1 with TRBJ2-6; no clear D. The CDR3 spells CSAPLYPGANVLTF. DNA for the CDR3: TGCAGTGCTCCCCTTTACCCTGGGGCCAACGTCCTGACTTTC.